This T cell receptor beta chain originates from a study of blood T cell repertoires in COVID-19. Here immunoSEQ multiplex PCR was the method, and the copy in TCRdb shows in-frame clones only, minus some. The table lists about 210,000 clones, around four fifths of them singletons. CDR1 and CDR2 from the germline V gene are LNHDA and SQIVND (reference sequence). This CDR3 region has 16 residues. Trimming cost V 0 bases and J 4 bases; bases outside gene matches: 7. The J gene is TRBJ2-3, the V gene TRBV19; 7 nucleotides agree with TRBD2. The TCR comes from a woman aged 50 to 65 with acute or convalescent COVID-19. The sequenced sample consisted of peripheral blood. CDR3 DNA sequence: TGTGCCAGTAGTATAGATGCGGGAGTCATTGCAGATACGCAGTATTTT. It codes for CASSIDAGVIADTQYF.